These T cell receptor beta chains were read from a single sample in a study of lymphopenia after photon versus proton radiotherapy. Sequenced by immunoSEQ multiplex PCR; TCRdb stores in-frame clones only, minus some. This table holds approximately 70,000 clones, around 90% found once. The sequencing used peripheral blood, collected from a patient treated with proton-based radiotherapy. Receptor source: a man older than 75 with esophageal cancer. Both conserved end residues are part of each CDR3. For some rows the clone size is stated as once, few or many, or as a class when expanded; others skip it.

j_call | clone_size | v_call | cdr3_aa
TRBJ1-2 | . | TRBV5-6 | CASSLTGFYGYTF
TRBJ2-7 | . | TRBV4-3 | CASSLLGGGEQYF
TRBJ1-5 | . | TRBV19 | CASSILLTPNQPQHF
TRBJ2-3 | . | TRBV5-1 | CASSFSGDRWTDTQYF
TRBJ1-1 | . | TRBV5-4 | CASRTGGENTEAFF
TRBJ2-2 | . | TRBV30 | CAWSVGGSTGELFF
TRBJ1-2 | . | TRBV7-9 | CASSFYDAGYGYTF
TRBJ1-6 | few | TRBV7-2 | CASSQTTGSPLHF
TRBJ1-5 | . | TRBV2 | CASSLQGFGNQPQHF
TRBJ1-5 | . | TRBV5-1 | CASSLTGSDQPQHF
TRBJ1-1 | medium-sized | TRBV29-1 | CSVLGGQTEAFF
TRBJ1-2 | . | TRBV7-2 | CASRLAGLNYGYTF
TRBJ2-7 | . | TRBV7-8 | CASSLAPDSYEQYF
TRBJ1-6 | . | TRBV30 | CAWSVMSSYNSPLHF
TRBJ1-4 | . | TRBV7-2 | CASTVSANEKLFF
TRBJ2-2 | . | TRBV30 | CAWSFPRGTGELFF
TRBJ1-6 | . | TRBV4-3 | CASSQDRPGNSPLHF
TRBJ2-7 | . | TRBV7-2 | CASSLVRTDEQYF
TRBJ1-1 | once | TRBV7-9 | CASSSLSGADAFF
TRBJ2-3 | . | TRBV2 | CASTNRGDTQYF
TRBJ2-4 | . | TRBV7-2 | CASSFILAKNIQYF
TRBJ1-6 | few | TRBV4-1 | CASSPGQGSNSPLHF
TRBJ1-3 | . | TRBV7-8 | CASSLDRVGGNTIYF
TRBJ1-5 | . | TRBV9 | CASSTSGGPQHF
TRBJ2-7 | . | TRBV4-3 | CASSQGWESYEQYF
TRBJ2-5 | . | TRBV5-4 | CASSSPGTHQETQYF
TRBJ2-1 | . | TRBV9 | CASSVVGSWAYNEQFF
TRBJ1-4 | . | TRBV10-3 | CAISESATVGNEKLFF
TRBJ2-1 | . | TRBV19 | CASTGTSTDEQFF
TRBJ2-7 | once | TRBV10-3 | CAISESVETYYEQYF
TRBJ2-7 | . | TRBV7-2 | CASSLNSGRHYEQYF
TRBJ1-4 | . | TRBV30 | CAWVDRSNEKLFF
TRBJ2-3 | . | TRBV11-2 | CASSPFPSGKTDTQYF
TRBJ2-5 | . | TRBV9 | CASSPTGSGETQYF
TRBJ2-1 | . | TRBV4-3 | CASSQGDSRSYNEQFF
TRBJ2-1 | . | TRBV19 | CASSIDPWDRVNEQFF
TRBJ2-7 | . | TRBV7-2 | CASSGQGSSYEQYF
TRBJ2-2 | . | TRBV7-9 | CASSQRQREEHTGELFF
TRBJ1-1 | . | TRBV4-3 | CASSQGYGGSVGDTEAFF
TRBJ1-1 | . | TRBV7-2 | CASSRGRVTEAFF
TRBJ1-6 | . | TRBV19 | CASSIGGFSSPLHF
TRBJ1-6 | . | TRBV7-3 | CASSAYRDSPLHF
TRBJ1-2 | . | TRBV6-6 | CASSSGKNYGYTF
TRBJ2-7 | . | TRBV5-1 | CASSYSGISYEQYF
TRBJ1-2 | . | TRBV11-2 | CASSPLDGVDGYTF
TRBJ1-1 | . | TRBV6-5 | CATRTRRNTEAFF
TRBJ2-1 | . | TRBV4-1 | CASSQPRAGTYNEQFF
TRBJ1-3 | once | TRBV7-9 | CASSPRLAGNTIYF
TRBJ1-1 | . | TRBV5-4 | CASSGSVNTEAFF
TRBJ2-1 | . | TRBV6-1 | CASSHLDPGEQFF
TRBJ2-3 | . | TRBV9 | CASSETSGIGTDTQYF
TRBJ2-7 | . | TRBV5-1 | CASTRDGQPYEQYF
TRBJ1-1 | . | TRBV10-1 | CASSDSLKGTNTEAFF
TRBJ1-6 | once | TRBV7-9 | CASSLGSSYNSPLHF
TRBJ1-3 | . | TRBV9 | CASSVVAGGNTIYF
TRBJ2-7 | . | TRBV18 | CASSPGAYEQYF
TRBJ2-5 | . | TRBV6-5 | CASSYRGTFRSETQYF
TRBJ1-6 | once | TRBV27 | CASRRQQGSYSPLHF
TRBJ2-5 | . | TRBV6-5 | CASSYTGLVETQYF
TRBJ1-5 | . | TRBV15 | CATSRGRPTEPQHF